This passage covers 15 T cell receptor beta chains from one sample sequenced in a study of a mutant IDH1 vaccine in newly diagnosed glioma. Profiling relied on immunoSEQ multiplex PCR, and the TCRdb table lists in-frame clones only, not all of them. The sample has over 45,000 clones; 80% are singletons. Indicated time point: week 23, last vaccination. Every vaccination contained 300 ug of the mutant IDH1 20-mer peptide and was paired with topical imiquimod. These receptors' antigens are unknown. The sample in question was PBMCs, obtained from a glioma patient whose treatment included an IDH1 peptide vaccine. The origin of the receptors is a man aged 40-49 years with glioma.

The DNA for the CDR3 is TGTGCCAGTAGTACCCAGACAGGGACTTACACTGAAGCTTTCTTT. This codes for CASSTQTGTYTEAFF. The gene calls are TRBV19 and TRBJ1-1, with 7 bases that match TRBD1. The CDR3 consists of 15 residues. The germline V gene has CDR1 LNHDA and CDR2 SQIVND (reference sequence). After removal of 4 bases from V and 3 bases from J, the junction contained 8 bases not matched to a gene.

This clone has just a few counts. The chain recombines TRBV30 with TRBJ1-1; D gene unclear. Germline CDR1 GTSNPN, CDR2 SVGIG (reference sequence). This CDR3 spans 12 amino acids. V lost 2 bases and J lost 7, with 11 bases in between. The CDR3 nucleotides are TGTGCCTGGAGTACCCACGGGAATGAAGCTTTCTTT. Translation gives CAWSTHGNEAFF.

V is TRBV4-1 and J is TRBJ1-2; TRBD1 matches at 8 bases. After removal of 3 bases from V and 6 bases from J, the junction contained 15 bases not matched to a gene. Germline-derived CDR1 and CDR2 are MGHRA and YSYEKL. The CDR3 loop spans 17 amino acids. CDR3 loop: CASSHRTGWVGQNGYTF. CDR3 nucleotides: TGCGCCAGCAGCCATAGGACAGGGTGGGTGGGGCAGAATGGCTACACCTTC.

About this clone itself: Distinct nucleotide sequences in the sample also encode this CDR3. The chain uses TRBV6-5 and TRBJ1-1; D remains unclear. This CDR3 has 13 amino acids. Germline CDR1 and CDR2: MNHEY and SVGAGI. Trimming pared 2 bases from V and 1 base from J, leaving 5 bases between. DNA of the CDR3: TGTGCCAGCAGTTACGGGCGGAACACTGAAGCTTTCTTT. Amino acids: CASSYGRNTEAFF.

This clone was seen a single time. The chain joins TRBV5-1 to TRBJ1-6; D ambiguous. CDR1 is SGHRS, CDR2 YFSETQ, per germline. The CDR3 contains 14 residues. Deletions cut 7 bases from V and 0 bases from J, with 8 bases between. CDR3 sequence: CASSRSSYNSPLHF. For the CDR3, the DNA is TGCGCCAGCTCCCGGAGCTCCTATAATTCACCCCTCCACTTT.

This chain joins TRBV4-1 and TRBJ2-7, with 7 nucleotides matching TRBD2. Trimming removed 1 base from V and 0 bases from J; junction bases left unmatched: 9. The CDR3 extends over 17 amino acids. The germline CDR1 and CDR2 sequences are MGHRA and YSYEKL. The CDR3 sequence is CASSQGSGGKGSYEQYF. The CDR3 coding sequence is TGCGCCAGCAGCCAAGGCTCGGGGGGAAAGGGCTCCTACGAGCAGTACTTC.

This clone is a singleton in its sample. This chain joins TRBV15 and TRBJ1-5, with no clear D. The germline CDR1 and CDR2 sequences are LNHNV and YYDKDF (reference sequence). The germline V and J ends were trimmed by 0 bases and 7 bases, with 4 bases remaining between them. The CDR3 extends over 12 amino acids. This CDR3 is CATSRDIQPQHF. The CDR3 region has the DNA TGTGCCACCAGCAGAGATATACAGCCCCAGCATTTT.

CDR3 in amino acids: CAIGTVIYGYTF. In DNA form, the CDR3 reads TGTGCCATCGGGACAGTGATCTATGGCTACACCTTC. The chain employs TRBV6-1 and TRBJ1-2; 7 bases match TRBD1. V lost 10 bases and J lost 4; bases outside the gene matches: 6. This CDR3 is 12 amino acids long. Germline CDR1 is MNHNS and CDR2 is SASEGT.

The gene calls are TRBV6-1 and TRBJ2-5; D is ambiguous. The CDR3 length is 14 residues. V lost 6 bases to trimming and J lost 4 bases, with 15 bases between them. Germline V gives CDR1 MNHNS, CDR2 SASEGT. In nucleotides, the CDR3 is TGTGCCAGCAGCCTGGACGGTCCAAGAGAGACCCAGTACTTC. This translates into CASSLDGPRETQYF.

The chain joins TRBV27 to TRBJ2-7; tentative D call: TRBD2 (7 bases). There are 13 residues in the CDR3. The V gene's germline CDR1 is MNHEY and CDR2 SMNVEV (reference sequence). In nucleotides, the CDR3 is TGTGCTTACCTTAGGGGGGGCTCCTACGAGCAGTACTTC. Protein: CAYLRGGSYEQYF.

This clone has a single count. The V and J genes are TRBV6-5 and TRBJ1-6; D is ambiguous. The CDR3 runs 14 residues. Germline CDR1 MNHEY, CDR2 SVGAGI. Trimming pared 6 bases from V and 10 bases from J, leaving 16 bases between. The CDR3 here is CASRMRGFHSPLHF. The DNA for the CDR3 is TGTGCCAGCAGAATGCGAGGGTTTCACTCACCCCTCCACTTT.

The chain combines TRBV19 with TRBJ1-5; D call uncertain. Deletions cut 6 bases from V and 1 base from J, with 13 bases between. The length of the CDR3 is 15 residues. The germline CDR1 and CDR2 sequences are LNHDA and SQIVND (reference sequence). This chain's CDR3 is CASSPESGSNQPQHF. The CDR3 DNA is TGTGCCAGTAGCCCTGAGTCAGGAAGCAATCAGCCCCAGCATTTT. Variable domain in full (rest from reference TRBV19 and TRBJ1-5): DGGITQSPKYLFRKEGQNVTLSCEQNLNHDAMYWYRQDPGQGLRLIYYSQIVNDFQKGDIAEGYSVSREKKESFPLTVTSAQKNPTAFYLCASSPESGSNQPQHFGDGTRLSIL.

V is TRBV7-9 and J is TRBJ2-7; no definite D call. Trimming removed 1 base from V and 0 bases from J, with 7 bases in between. The V gene's germline CDR1 is SEHNR and CDR2 FQNEAQ (reference sequence). CDR3 length: 14 amino acids. This CDR3 is CASSLEGSSYEQYF. The CDR3 DNA sequence: TGTGCCAGCAGCTTAGAGGGCAGCTCCTACGAGCAGTACTTC.

The chain carries TRBV6-5 and TRBJ2-7; TRBD1 matches 7 bases. Germline lookup yields CDR1 MNHEY and CDR2 SVGAGI. With 2 bases clipped from V and 5 bases from J, the junction kept 6 bases outside the gene matches. The CDR3 loop spans 14 amino acids. The CDR3 region has the DNA TGTGCCAGCAGTTACGGGGCAGGGGGAAACGAGCAGTACTTC. This gives the protein CASSYGAGGNEQYF.

The V gene is TRBV27, the J gene TRBJ1-2; D gene ambiguous. There are 14 residues in the CDR3. Trimming took off 4 bases at V and 4 bases at J, with 13 bases between the two ends. Germline V gene sequence: CDR1 MNHEY, CDR2 SMNVEV (reference sequence). CDR3 loop: CASSSDGARYGYTF. DNA of the CDR3: TGTGCCAGCAGTTCGGACGGTGCTCGCTATGGCTACACCTTC.